The 26 T cell receptor beta chains reported below all come from one sample, sequenced in a study of long-term antiretroviral therapy in people with HIV. The authors ran the immunoSEQ assay, v3.0, at survey level. TCRdb keeps only in-frame clones here, not all; method: immunoSEQ multiplex PCR. The sample holds more than 20,000 clones, around four fifths seen once. The sequencing used unsorted PBMCs, collected about 4 years after starting antiretroviral therapy. Source of these receptors: a man aged 18-30 years with HIV.

The chain carries TRBV2 and TRBJ2-7; 8 bases align to TRBD1. Trimming cost V 11 bases and J 2 bases; bases outside gene matches: 11. Germline values: CDR1 SNHLY, CDR2 FYNNEI. The CDR3 runs 14 residues. DNA of the CDR3: TGTGCCTCCCAAGCCGACAGGGGAGCCTACGAGCAGTACTTC. Protein sequence: CASQADRGAYEQYF.

This clone showed up just once. The genes are TRBV28 and TRBJ1-1, with a tentative D call TRBD1 (6 bases). The length of the CDR3 is 14 residues. The germline V and J ends were trimmed by 8 bases and 10 bases, with 23 bases remaining between them. Germline CDR1 and CDR2: MDHEN and SYDVKM. CDR3 sequence reads: CASSKGGQTQVAFF. The CDR3 coding sequence is TGTGCCAGCTCAAAAGGCGGACAGACCCAAGTAGCTTTCTTT.

The chain is built from TRBV5-1 and TRBJ2-1; tentatively, D is TRBD2 (5 bases). The CDR3 loop spans 15 amino acids. Germline V gene sequence: CDR1 SGHRS, CDR2 YFSETQ. Between the trimmed V and J ends, which lost 0 bases and 3 bases, there was a span of 10 bases. The CDR3 bases are TGCGCCAGCAGCTTGGTTGGCGGAGGCTACAATGAGCAGTTCTTC. Amino acid sequence: CASSLVGGGYNEQFF.

The rearrangement links TRBV7-9 to TRBJ1-1; D unclear. Per the germline V gene, CDR1 is SEHNR and CDR2 is FQNEAQ (reference sequence). The CDR3 totals 12 residues. V was clipped by 2 bases and J by 6 bases, with 7 bases between them. The chain's CDR3 is CASSLLEPEAFF. CDR3 DNA: TGTGCCAGCAGCTTATTGGAACCTGAAGCTTTCTTT.

V is TRBV6-5 and J is TRBJ2-2; D perhaps matches TRBD1 (6 bases). The V and J ends lost 1 base and 3 bases respectively, with 12 bases between them. CDR3 length equals 16 residues. Germline V gives CDR1 MNHEY, CDR2 SVGAGI. The CDR3 region has the DNA TGTGCCAGCAGTTACTTCTGGGGGCGTGACACCGGGGAGCTGTTTTTT. Amino acid sequence: CASSYFWGRDTGELFF.

V and J are TRBV10-3 and TRBJ2-3; D ambiguous. The ends were cut back, 6 bases at V and 4 bases at J, with 11 bases in the middle. There are 13 residues in the CDR3. Germline loops: CDR1 ENHRY, CDR2 SYGVKD. CDR3 nucleotides: TGTGCCATCAGCCCCAATATCCCAGATACGCAGTATTTT. Protein sequence: CAISPNIPDTQYF.

The V gene is TRBV6-6, the J gene TRBJ1-1; D might be TRBD1 (5 bases). This CDR3 spans 14 amino acids. Germline V gene data show CDR1 as MNHNY and CDR2 as SVGAGI (reference sequence). Trimming removed 4 bases from V and 8 bases from J, with 17 bases in between. The CDR3 DNA is TGTGCCAGCAGTTGGGGACGAGAATCTAAAGAAGCTTTCTTT. It encodes CASSWGRESKEAFF.

The rearrangement links TRBV9 to TRBJ1-3; 7 bases map to TRBD1. The CDR3 is made up of 15 amino acids. Germline CDR1 reads SGDLS; CDR2 reads YYNGEE. After removal of 4 bases from V and 8 bases from J, the junction contained 12 bases not matched to a gene. CDR3 sequence (DNA): TGTGCCAGCAGCTCGGGACAGCCTGGGGTGGACACCATATATTTT. Encoded protein: CASSSGQPGVDTIYF. Using reference TRBV9 and TRBJ1-3 for the parts outside the CDR3, the full variable domain is DSGVTQTPKHLITATGQRVTLRCSPRSGDLSVYWYQQSLDQGLQFLIQYYNGEERAKGNILERFSAQQFPDLHSELNLSSLELGDSALYFCASSSGQPGVDTIYFGEGSWLTVV.

The rearrangement links TRBV30 to TRBJ1-6, with 7 bases identical to TRBD1. V lost 4 bases and J lost 7; bases outside the gene matches: 19. The CDR3 extends over 18 amino acids. Germline CDR1 GTSNPN, CDR2 SVGIG (reference sequence). CDR3 nucleotides: TGTGCCTGGAACCGAGGACAGGCGGCAACAAAGCCCAATTCACCCCTCCACTTT. Translating it yields CAWNRGQAATKPNSPLHF.

The rearrangement links TRBV28 to TRBJ2-2; D possibly corresponds to TRBD2 (6 bases). The V gene lost 2 bases and the J gene lost 1 base, with 8 bases spanning the gap. The CDR3 runs 15 residues. Germline-derived CDR1 and CDR2 are MDHEN and SYDVKM. The CDR3 sequence: CASSLIGGNTGELFF. CDR3 DNA: TGTGCCAGCAGTTTAATCGGGGGGAACACCGGGGAGCTGTTTTTT.

This chain joins TRBV6-4 and TRBJ2-2; D is unresolved. The CDR3 consists of 13 residues. Germline V gives CDR1 MRHNA, CDR2 SNTAGT. Deletions cut 2 bases from V and 1 base from J, with 2 bases between. The CDR3, as DNA: TGTGCCAGCAGTGACGGGAACACCGGGGAGCTGTTTTTT. Translating gives CASSDGNTGELFF.

The chain joins TRBV27 to TRBJ1-1, with TRBD1 as a possible D gene (6 bases). Between the trimmed V and J ends, which lost 8 bases and 5 bases, there was a span of 18 bases. In germline, CDR1 is MNHEY, CDR2 SMNVEV (reference sequence). CDR3 length: 14 amino acids. CDR3 loop: CASAFGGGWTEAFF. The CDR3 bases are TGTGCCAGCGCCTTTGGAGGGGGGTGGACTGAAGCTTTCTTT.

The chain has TRBV2 and TRBJ2-1; 7 positions match TRBD1. Germline lookup yields CDR1 SNHLY and CDR2 FYNNEI. V shed 7 bases, J shed 5 bases, and the junction held 2 bases outside the gene matches. The CDR3 has 12 residues. The CDR3 region is CASNRGHNEQFF. The DNA of the CDR3 is TGTGCCAGCAACAGGGGTCACAATGAGCAGTTCTTC.

V gene TRBV12-5 combines with J gene TRBJ2-1; 8 bases are a match to TRBD1. J lost 5 bases, V lost 0 bases, and 3 bases had no gene match. Germline values: CDR1 LGHNT, CDR2 FRNRAP. The CDR3 runs to 15 residues. DNA of the CDR3: TGTGCTAGTGGTTTGGTACCGGACAGGGACAATGAGCAGTTCTTC. Its protein product is CASGLVPDRDNEQFF.

This clone was detected a few times. CDR3 loop: CAWSKGLAGSTDTQYF. For the CDR3, the DNA is TGTGCCTGGAGTAAGGGACTAGCGGGTAGCACAGATACGCAGTATTTT. V gene TRBV30 combines with J gene TRBJ2-3; 12 positions agree with TRBD2. V lost 2 bases to trimming and J lost 0 bases; unmatched junction nucleotides: 3. This CDR3 is built from 16 residues. Germline V gene lookup returns CDR1 GTSNPN and CDR2 SVGIG (reference sequence).

The chain combines TRBV4-2 with TRBJ1-6; D call uncertain. Trimming took 1 base from V and 7 from J, leaving 14 bases between them. This CDR3 contains 16 residues. Per the germline V gene, CDR1 is LGHNA and CDR2 is YNFKEQ. As DNA, the CDR3 is TGTGCCAGCAGCCAAGTTACCGTTCATCGGAATTCACCCCTCCACTTT. Translating gives CASSQVTVHRNSPLHF.

In its sample, this clone was seen once. The V and J genes are TRBV19 and TRBJ1-4, with D possibly being TRBD1 (5 bases). The V end was cut by 5 bases, the J end by 15 bases, with 16 bases between. Germline CDR1 LNHDA, CDR2 SQIVND (reference sequence). This CDR3 is built from 12 residues. The CDR3 loop reads CASSFLGGTLFF. In DNA form, the CDR3 reads TGTGCCAGTAGTTTTTTGGGGGGTACTTTGTTTTTT.

V and J are TRBV7-9 and TRBJ1-5; D remains unclear. Germline V gene sequence: CDR1 SEHNR, CDR2 FQNEAQ (reference sequence). The CDR3 runs to 15 residues. V lost 0 bases to trimming and J lost 6 bases, with 12 bases between them. The DNA for the CDR3 is TGTGCCAGCAGCTTAGCCTCAGAGACGGGTCAGCCCCAGCATTTT. Amino acids: CASSLASETGQPQHF.

The CDR3 region is CATATTGDSPLHF. The CDR3 region has the DNA TGTGCCACCGCTACGACAGGGGATTCACCCCTCCACTTT. The J gene is TRBJ1-6, the V gene TRBV6-1; 8 bases match TRBD1. The CDR3 has 13 residues. CDR1 is MNHNS, CDR2 SASEGT, per germline. V was clipped by 10 bases and J by 8 bases; unmatched bases: 7.

The genes are TRBV27 and TRBJ1-1, with D hard to call. The CDR3 has 14 residues. V lost 3 bases and J lost 12, with 20 bases in between. Per germline, CDR1 MNHEY and CDR2 SMNVEV (reference sequence). As DNA, the CDR3 is TGTGCCAGCAGTTTGTCATCGGGGTGGGCTGGGACTTTCTTT. It specifies CASSLSSGWAGTFF.

This clone has a single count. The junction departs from germline at one end; a sequencing error may be responsible. The chain links TRBV5-1 to TRBJ1-5, with 11 bases fitting TRBD1. The CDR3 is made up of 14 amino acids. Germline CDR1 and CDR2: SGHRS and YFSETQ. CDR3 bases: TGCGCCAGCAGTTTGGGACAGGGGGGTCAGCCCCAGCATTTT. Encoded protein: CASSLGQGGQPQHF. Supplemented by reference TRBV5-1 and TRBJ1-5, the full variable domain reads KAGVTQTPRYLIKTRGQQVTLSCSPISGHRSVSWYQQTPGQGLQFLFEYFSETQRNKGNFPGRFSGRQFSNSRSEMNVSTLELGDSALYLCASSLGQGGQPQHFGDGTRLSIL.

Only a few counts were recorded for this clone. The gene calls are TRBV7-9 and TRBJ1-2, with D perhaps TRBD1 (6 bases). Germline loops: CDR1 SEHNR, CDR2 FQNEAQ (reference sequence). V was pared by 3 bases and J by 8 bases, with 10 bases between. The CDR3 has 12 residues. Here the CDR3 DNA reads TGTGCCAGCAGCTTCGACAGGTCGGGCTACACCTTC. It yields the protein CASSFDRSGYTF.

The rearrangement links TRBV4-2 to TRBJ2-3; 8 bases align to TRBD2. The CDR3 sequence is 16 residues long. Germline V lookup: CDR1 LGHNA, CDR2 YNFKEQ. V was clipped by 4 bases and J by 2 bases; unmatched bases: 8. The CDR3 nucleotides are TGTGCCAGCAGCCGACGGGGGGGCCCCGACACAGATACGCAGTATTTT. Its protein product is CASSRRGGPDTDTQYF.

This rearrangement joins TRBV2 to TRBJ1-3, with TRBD1 as a possible D gene (6 bases). Germline assignment: CDR1 SNHLY and CDR2 FYNNEI. This CDR3 region has 14 residues. Between the trimmed V and J ends, which lost 8 bases and 0 bases, there was a span of 11 bases. CDR3 bases: TGTGCCAGCGACGCACAGGGCTCTGGAAACACCATATATTTT. Protein product: CASDAQGSGNTIYF.

This clone came up once. The chain combines TRBV5-4 with TRBJ1-6; perhaps TRBD1 as D (5 bases). The CDR3 sequence is 15 residues long. V shed 0 bases and J shed 4 bases, with 8 bases lying between them. The germline V gene encodes CDR1 SGHNT and CDR2 YYREEE (reference sequence). The CDR3 DNA is TGTGCCAGCAGCTTGGAGGGACTGTATAATTCACCCCTCCACTTT. Translating gives CASSLEGLYNSPLHF.

The CDR3 nucleotides are TGTGCCAGCAGCTTAAATAAGGGTTCGGGTGAGCAGTACGTC. It is translated as CASSLNKGSGEQYV. The V and J genes are TRBV7-8 and TRBJ2-7, with D uncertain. Between the trimmed V and J ends, which lost 2 bases and 7 bases, there was a span of 15 bases. The CDR3 is made up of 14 amino acids. From germline, CDR1 is SGHVS and CDR2 FQNEAQ.